The 24 T cell receptor beta chains below were found in one sample sequenced in a study of blood T cell repertoires in COVID-19. Method: immunoSEQ multiplex PCR; TCRdb's copy keeps in-frame clones and lacks some. Of about 130,000 clones listed, roughly four fifths were seen once; the top ten hold over 15%. The sample was PBMCs or T cells enriched from blood (not recorded which). The receptors here all came from a man aged 30 to 39 who had recovered from COVID-19.

The chain has TRBV3-1 (or the pseudogene TRBV3-2) and TRBJ2-2; D may be TRBD2 (7 bases). The germline V gene encodes CDR1 LGHDT and CDR2 YNNKEL (reference sequence). CDR3 length: 15 residues. Deletions cut 4 bases from V and 1 base from J, with 10 bases between. Here the CDR3 reads CASSRGGGNTGELFF. As DNA, the CDR3 is TGTGCCAGCAGCCGGGGGGGCGGGAACACCGGGGAGCTGTTTTTT.

The rearrangement links TRBV6-5 to TRBJ1-6, with 8 bases fitting TRBD1. CDR1 is MNHEY, CDR2 SVGAGI, per germline. CDR3 size: 14 residues. V shed 6 bases, J shed 9 bases, and the junction held 7 bases outside the gene matches. CDR3 nucleotides: TGTGCCAGCAGGAAACAGGGGGAGGGTTCACCCCTCCACTTT. Protein: CASRKQGEGSPLHF.

The rearrangement joins TRBV6-5 to TRBJ2-2; perhaps TRBD1 as D (6 bases). Trimming took 6 bases from V and 4 from J, leaving 12 bases between them. The V gene's germline CDR1 is MNHEY and CDR2 SVGAGI. This CDR3 spans 14 amino acids. The CDR3 DNA reads as TGTGCCAGCAGCCCCGGACAGTTCACCGGGGAGCTGTTTTTT. This translates into CASSPGQFTGELFF.

This clone is large within its sample. V and J are TRBV19 and TRBJ2-2; 7 bases agree with TRBD2. CDR3 length: 14 amino acids. V lost 10 bases to trimming and J lost 5 bases; unmatched junction nucleotides: 10. Germline V CDR1 and CDR2: LNHDA, SQIVND (reference sequence). CDR3 nucleotides: TGTGCCACCCTAGGAGGACTAGTGACCGGGGAGCTGTTTTTT. This encodes CATLGGLVTGELFF.

V gene TRBV7-6 combines with J gene TRBJ1-3; the D gene is possibly TRBD1 (5 bases). The CDR3 loop spans 15 amino acids. Germline V gives CDR1 SGHVS, CDR2 FNYEAQ. Trimming shortened V by 5 bases and J by 0 bases, and 11 bases separated the two germline ends. The CDR3 spells CASSLDRSSGNTIYF. CDR3 nucleotide sequence: TGTGCCAGCAGCCTAGACAGAAGCTCTGGAAACACCATATATTTT.

This chain connects TRBV5-4 to TRBJ2-1, with 7 positions matching TRBD2. CDR1 is SGHNT and CDR2 is YYREEE in the germline V gene (reference sequence). Trimming cost V 1 base and J 7 bases; bases outside gene matches: 14. This CDR3 is built from 17 residues. CDR3 coding DNA: TGTGCCAGCAGCTTGCGGTTCGGGGGGATAGCGTCAAATGAGCAGTTCTTC. Residues: CASSLRFGGIASNEQFF.

The V and J genes are TRBV5-1 and TRBJ2-1, with D uncertain. Germline V gene lookup returns CDR1 SGHRS and CDR2 YFSETQ. Trimming shortened V by 0 bases and J by 8 bases, and 9 bases separated the two germline ends. The CDR3 is 13 amino acids. The chain's CDR3 is CASSLESLDEQFF. CDR3 DNA: TGCGCCAGCAGCTTGGAGAGTTTAGATGAGCAGTTCTTC.

The CDR3 nucleotides read TGTGCCAGCAGTAGACAGGGTCGGGAGACCCAGTACTTC. Translated, it gives CASSRQGRETQYF. The chain uses TRBV12-3 or TRBV12-4 and TRBJ2-5, with 7 positions matching TRBD1. The CDR3 totals 13 residues. After removal of 5 bases from V and 5 bases from J, the junction contained 5 bases not matched to a gene.

About this clone itself: At one boundary the junction diverges from the germline segment, which might be a read error. This chain uses TRBV3-1 (or the pseudogene TRBV3-2) with TRBJ2-1, with D perhaps TRBD2 (6 bases). Germline values: CDR1 LGHDT, CDR2 YNNKEL (reference sequence). The CDR3 totals 13 residues. CDR3 nucleotides: TGTGCCAGCAGCCCTGCATTCGGGGGAGTATGGGTCTTC. Protein product: CASSPAFGGVWVF.

The gene calls are TRBV7-6 and TRBJ2-5; 11 nucleotides agree with TRBD2. The ends lost 1 base at V and 2 bases at J; junction bases unmatched: 6. The V gene's germline CDR1 is SGHVS and CDR2 FNYEAQ. This CDR3 has 17 amino acids. The CDR3 DNA follows: TGTGCCAGCAGCTTAGGGCTAGCGGGGGGTCTTCAAGAGACCCAGTACTTC. This codes for CASSLGLAGGLQETQYF.

The CDR3 region is CASGTSGGYNEQFF. The CDR3 nucleotides are TGTGCCAGCGGAACTAGCGGGGGCTACAATGAGCAGTTCTTC. This sequence joins TRBV3-1 (or the pseudogene TRBV3-2) and TRBJ2-1, with 11 bases matching TRBD2. The CDR3 extends over 14 amino acids. Unmatched junction bases numbered 3, after V lost 8 bases and J lost 3 bases. Germline CDR1 LGHDT, CDR2 YNNKEL (reference sequence).

The chain couples TRBV5-1 to TRBJ2-5; weak D call: TRBD2 (6 bases). V lost 1 base and J lost 6, with 13 bases in between. The germline CDR1 and CDR2 sequences are SGHRS and YFSETQ. The CDR3 sequence is 14 residues long. The CDR3: CASSLSLGGKTQYF. The DNA for the CDR3 is TGCGCCAGCAGCTTGAGTCTAGGAGGGAAGACCCAGTACTTC.

J is TRBJ2-7 and V is TRBV3-1 (or the pseudogene TRBV3-2); the D gene is possibly TRBD2 (5 bases). V lost 3 bases and J lost 3, with 9 bases in between. Germline-derived CDR1 and CDR2 are LGHDT and YNNKEL (reference sequence). The CDR3 covers 13 residues. CDR3 nucleotides: TGTGCCAGCAGCCATGGGCGGGTCTACGAGCAGTACTTC. It encodes CASSHGRVYEQYF.

V gene TRBV7-9 combines with J gene TRBJ2-6; 7 bases are a match to TRBD2. Germline CDR1 SEHNR, CDR2 FQNEAQ (reference sequence). This CDR3 contains 15 residues. V trimming: 6 bases; J trimming: 5 bases; junction bases outside the gene matches: 7. As DNA, the CDR3 is TGTGCCAGCAGAAAAGCGGGGTCTTGGGCCAACGTCCTGACTTTC. Its translation: CASRKAGSWANVLTF.

The V call is TRBV28, the J call TRBJ2-2; a possible D gene is TRBD2 (5 bases). Germline V gives CDR1 MDHEN, CDR2 SYDVKM. V gave up 5 bases and J gave up 7 bases, with 17 bases separating them. CDR3 length: 15 amino acids. In DNA form, the CDR3 reads TGTGCCAGCAGTCCGACCGGGAAAATTGGCGGGGAGCTGTTTTTT. This encodes CASSPTGKIGGELFF.

The CDR3 region is CASSLAGGSNEQFF. The CDR3 bases are TGCGCCAGCAGCTTAGCCGGGGGGTCCAATGAGCAGTTCTTC. This chain connects TRBV5-1 to TRBJ2-1, with 7 bases aligning to TRBD2. The germline gives CDR1 SGHRS, CDR2 YFSETQ. V shed 2 bases and J 6 bases; nucleotides not matched to a gene: 5. This CDR3 region has 14 residues.

The chain employs TRBV4-2 and TRBJ1-5; tentatively, D is TRBD1 (5 bases). Germline CDR1 and CDR2: LGHNA and YNFKEQ. V gave up 2 bases and J gave up 11 bases, with 37 bases separating them. CDR3 length: 21 amino acids. In nucleotides, the CDR3 is TGTGCCAGCAGCCAACCATGGGGAGGACAAGGGGAAGGTGGATCCTCCTCAGCCCAGCATTTT. Amino acids: CASSQPWGGQGEGGSSSAQHF.

The V call is TRBV4-1, the J call TRBJ2-7; TRBD2 agrees at 9 bases. With 1 base clipped from V and 5 bases from J, the junction kept 6 bases outside the gene matches. The CDR3 runs 15 residues. The germline gives CDR1 MGHRA, CDR2 YSYEKL. In nucleotides, the CDR3 is TGCGCCAGCAGCCAAGTTGGAGCGGGGGGTCACGAGCAGTACTTC. This translates into CASSQVGAGGHEQYF.

The V call is TRBV6-6, the J call TRBJ2-7; TRBD2 matches 12 bases. The CDR3 runs to 17 residues. Germline CDR1 and CDR2: MNHNY and SVGAGI (reference sequence). Trimming took 5 bases from V and 0 from J; bases not matched to a gene: 8. CDR3 in DNA: TGTGCCAGCAGTCACGGGACTAGCGGGTTATACTCCTACGAGCAGTACTTC. Its protein product is CASSHGTSGLYSYEQYF.

This clone appeared a single time. The gene calls are TRBV7-2 and TRBJ2-5; 7 nucleotides line up with TRBD2. Losses at the gene ends were 3 bases for V and 4 bases for J; bases not matched to a gene: 8. The CDR3 spans 15 residues. Germline lookup yields CDR1 SGHTA and CDR2 FQGNSA. The CDR3 DNA reads as TGTGCCAGCAGCTTGCGAGAGCGGGAAGTAGAGACCCAGTACTTC. Its protein is CASSLREREVETQYF.

V and J are TRBV9 and TRBJ1-1; tentative D call: TRBD1 (6 bases). Per the germline V gene, CDR1 is SGDLS and CDR2 is YYNGEE. The V and J ends lost 0 bases and 2 bases respectively, with 11 bases between them. The CDR3 contains 15 residues. The CDR3, as DNA: TGTGCCAGCAGCGTAGGGGTCAGGGGTAACACTGAAGCTTTCTTT. Amino acid sequence: CASSVGVRGNTEAFF.

The chain couples TRBV5-1 to TRBJ2-7; TRBD2 might be the D (5 bases). CDR3 length equals 14 residues. Germline CDR1 SGHRS, CDR2 YFSETQ. V lost 3 bases to trimming and J lost 3 bases, with 13 bases between them. DNA of the CDR3: TGCGCCAGCAGCTGGGCCGGGAAGGTCTACGAGCAGTACTTC. Protein product: CASSWAGKVYEQYF.

The chain employs TRBV13 and TRBJ2-7; the D gene is possibly TRBD2 (5 bases). V lost 5 bases and J 9 bases, leaving 14 bases between the germline ends. The CDR3 is 12 residues long. Germline V gene data show CDR1 as PRHDT and CDR2 as FYEKMQ (reference sequence). This chain's CDR3 is CASSPRGEAQYF. The CDR3 DNA reads TGTGCCAGCAGCCCCCGGGGAGAAGCGCAGTACTTC.

V gene TRBV27 combines with J gene TRBJ2-7; 8 bases line up with TRBD1. The V and J ends lost 5 bases and 5 bases, in that order; junction bases with no gene match: 5. The CDR3 extends over 13 amino acids. Germline CDR1 is MNHEY and CDR2 is SMNVEV (reference sequence). This CDR3 reads CASSLQGVHEQYF. The CDR3 nucleotides read TGTGCCAGCAGTCTACAGGGGGTCCACGAGCAGTACTTC.